This TCR beta chain was retrieved from a study of cytomegalovirus exposure and HLA in healthy donors. PCR involved 60 Vbeta and 13 Jbeta primers. Using immunoSEQ multiplex PCR, the repertoire was profiled, and TCRdb retains in-frame clones only, with some absent. This sample has about 170,000 clones, with around 80% found just once. This CDR3 region has 13 residues. CDR1 MNHEY and CDR2 SMNVEV come from the germline V gene (reference sequence). Trimming cost V 5 bases and J 3 bases; bases outside gene matches: 3. The specimen sequenced was PBMCs. The rearrangement joins TRBV27 to TRBJ1-1, with TRBD1 matching 7 bases. This receptor was taken from a woman aged 45-60 years in good health and CMV-seronegative. The CDR3 loop reads CASSRQGYTEAFF. CDR3 nucleotide sequence: TGTGCCAGCAGTCGACAGGGATACACTGAAGCTTTCTTT.